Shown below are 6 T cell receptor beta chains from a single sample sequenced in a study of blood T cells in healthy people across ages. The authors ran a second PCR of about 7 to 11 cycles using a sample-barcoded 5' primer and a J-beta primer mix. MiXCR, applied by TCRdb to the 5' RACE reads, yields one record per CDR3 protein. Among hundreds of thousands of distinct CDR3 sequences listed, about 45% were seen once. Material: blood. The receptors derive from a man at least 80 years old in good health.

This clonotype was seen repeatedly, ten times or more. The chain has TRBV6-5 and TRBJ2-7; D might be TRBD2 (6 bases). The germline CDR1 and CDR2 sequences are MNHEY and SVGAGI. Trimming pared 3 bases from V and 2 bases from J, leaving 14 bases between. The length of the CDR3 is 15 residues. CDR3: CASSYGTQLTYEQYF. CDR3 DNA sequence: TGTGCCAGCAGTTATGGGACTCAACTAACCTACGAGCAGTACTTC.

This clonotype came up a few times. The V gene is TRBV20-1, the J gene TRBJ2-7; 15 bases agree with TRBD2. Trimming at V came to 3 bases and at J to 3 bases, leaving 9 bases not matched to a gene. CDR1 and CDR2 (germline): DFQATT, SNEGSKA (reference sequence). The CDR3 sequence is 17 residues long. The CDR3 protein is CSARDPGLAGGLYEQYF. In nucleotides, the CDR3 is TGCAGTGCTAGGGACCCGGGACTAGCGGGGGGACTCTACGAGCAGTACTTC.

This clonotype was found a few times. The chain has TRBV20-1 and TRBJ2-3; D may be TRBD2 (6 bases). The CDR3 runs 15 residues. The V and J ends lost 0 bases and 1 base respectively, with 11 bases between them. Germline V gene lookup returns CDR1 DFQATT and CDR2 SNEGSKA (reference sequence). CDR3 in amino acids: CSARDRGTGTDTQYF. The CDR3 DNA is TGCAGTGCTAGAGATCGCGGGACCGGCACAGATACGCAGTATTTT.

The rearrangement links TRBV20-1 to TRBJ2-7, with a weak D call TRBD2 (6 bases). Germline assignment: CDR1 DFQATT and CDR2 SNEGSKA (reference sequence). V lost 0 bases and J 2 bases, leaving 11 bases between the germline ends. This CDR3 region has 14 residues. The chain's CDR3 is CSARDRPSAYEQYF. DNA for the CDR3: TGCAGTGCTAGAGATCGGCCTAGCGCCTACGAGCAGTACTTC.

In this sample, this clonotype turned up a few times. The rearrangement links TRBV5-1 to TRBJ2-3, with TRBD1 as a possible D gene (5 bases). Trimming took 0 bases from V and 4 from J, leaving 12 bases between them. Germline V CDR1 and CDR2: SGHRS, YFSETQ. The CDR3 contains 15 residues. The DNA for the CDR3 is TGCGCCAGCAGCTTGGTAGGGGCTGACCCAGATACGCAGTATTTT. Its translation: CASSLVGADPDTQYF.

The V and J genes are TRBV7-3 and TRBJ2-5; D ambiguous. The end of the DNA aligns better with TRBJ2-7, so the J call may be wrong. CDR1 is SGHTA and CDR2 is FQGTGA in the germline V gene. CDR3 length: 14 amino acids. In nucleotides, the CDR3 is TGTGCCAGCAGCCCAAACTCAGGAGTGATCGAGCAGTACTTC. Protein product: CASSPNSGVIEQYF.